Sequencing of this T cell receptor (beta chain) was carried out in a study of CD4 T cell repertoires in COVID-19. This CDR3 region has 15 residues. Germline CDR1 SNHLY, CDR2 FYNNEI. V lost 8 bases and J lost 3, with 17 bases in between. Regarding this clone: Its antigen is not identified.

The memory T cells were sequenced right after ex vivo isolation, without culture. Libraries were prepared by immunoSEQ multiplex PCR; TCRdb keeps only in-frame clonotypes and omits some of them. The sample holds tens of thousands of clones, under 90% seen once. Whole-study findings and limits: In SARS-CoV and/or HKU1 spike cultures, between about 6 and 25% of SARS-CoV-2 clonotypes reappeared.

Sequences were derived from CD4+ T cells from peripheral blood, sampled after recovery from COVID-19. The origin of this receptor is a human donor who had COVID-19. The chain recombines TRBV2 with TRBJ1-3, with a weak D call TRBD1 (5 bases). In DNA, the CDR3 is TGTGCCAGCCTAGGGGCGCCTTTGGTTGGAAACACCATATATTTT. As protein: CASLGAPLVGNTIYF.